The 11 T cell receptor beta chains below come from one sample, sequenced in a study of T cells after posttransplantation cyclophosphamide. TCRdb's copy holds only in-frame clones and misses some; the assay was immunoSEQ multiplex PCR. The profile covers about 6,800 clones, with under 95% appearing a single time and more than 10% taken by the ten largest. Busulfan-fludarabine conditioning, marrow transplant, and cyclophosphamide on days +3 and +4 were administered. The starting material was PBMCs, obtained around 1,400 days after allogeneic stem cell transplant with posttransplant cyclophosphamide. Source of these receptors: a female patient in her fifties who received an allogeneic stem cell transplant from a related donor, was CMV-positive, and had no GVHD. Some T cells may have originated in the graft donor.

V is TRBV11-2 and J is TRBJ2-7; possible D gene TRBD1, 6 bases. The germline V gene encodes CDR1 SGHAT and CDR2 FQNNGV. The CDR3 consists of 15 residues. V dropped 1 base and J dropped 4 bases, with 14 bases sitting between them. CDR3 sequence: CASSLVTGQNYEQYF. As DNA, the CDR3 is TGTGCCAGCAGCTTAGTTACCGGACAGAATTACGAGCAGTACTTC.

The rearrangement uses TRBV7-2 and TRBJ1-1; D call uncertain. V lost 3 bases, J lost 3 bases, and 23 bases lay in between. The CDR3 covers 18 residues. Germline-derived CDR1 and CDR2 are SGHTA and FQGNSA. In DNA, the CDR3 is TGTGCCAGCAGCTTTCCCAAACTCGGCGCGGCCTGGGACACTGAAGCTTTCTTT. Translation: CASSFPKLGAAWDTEAFF.

The chain is built from TRBV7-9 and TRBJ2-7; D might be TRBD2 (5 bases). Trimming took 3 bases from V and 6 from J, leaving 24 bases between them. This CDR3 contains 17 residues. Germline V CDR1 and CDR2: SEHNR, FQNEAQ (reference sequence). The DNA for the CDR3 is TGTGCCAGCAGCTTCGGAGGTGGAAGCGGAGGAAGGTCCGAGCAGTACTTC. This sequence encodes CASSFGGGSGGRSEQYF. Variable domain in full (rest from reference TRBV7-9 and TRBJ2-7): DTGVSQNPRHKITKRGQNVTFRCDPISEHNRLYWYRQTLGQGPEFLTYFQNEAQLEKSRLLSDRFSAERPKGSFSTLEIQRTEQGDSAMYLCASSFGGGSGGRSEQYFGPGTRLTVT.

V gene TRBV7-3 combines with J gene TRBJ2-1; D is possibly TRBD1 (6 bases). The V gene's germline CDR1 is SGHTA and CDR2 FQGTGA. CDR3 length: 14 residues. V lost 5 bases, J lost 5 bases, and 13 bases lay in between. As DNA, the CDR3 is TGTGCCAGCAGCATGTGGACAGAAAACAATGAGCAGTTCTTC. Translation gives CASSMWTENNEQFF.

CDR3 sequence reads: CASSFDRGTEAFF. CDR3 in DNA: TGTGCCAGCAGCTTTGACAGGGGCACTGAAGCTTTCTTT. The V and J genes are TRBV13 and TRBJ1-1; 8 nucleotides align to TRBD1. With 3 bases clipped from V and 4 bases from J, the junction kept 1 base outside the gene matches. Germline V lookup: CDR1 PRHDT, CDR2 FYEKMQ (reference sequence). This CDR3 is 13 amino acids long. Drawing the rest from reference TRBV13 and TRBJ1-1, the complete variable domain is AAGVIQSPRHLIKEKRETATLKCYPIPRHDTVYWYQQGPGQDPQFLISFYEKMQSDKGSIPDRFSAQQFSDYHSELNMSSLELGDSALYFCASSFDRGTEAFFGQGTRLTVV.

The chain links TRBV7-8 to TRBJ2-1, with D perhaps matching TRBD2 (5 bases). Per germline, CDR1 SGHVS and CDR2 FQNEAQ. There are 18 residues in the CDR3. The V and J ends lost 1 base and 0 bases respectively, with 16 bases between them. Here the CDR3 DNA reads TGTGCCAGCAGCTTAGTCGGCGAAGCGGTTAGCTCCTACAATGAGCAGTTCTTC. It yields the protein CASSLVGEAVSSYNEQFF.

This chain joins TRBV7-9 and TRBJ2-7; 10 bases match TRBD2. The CDR3 consists of 15 residues. V lost 1 base, J lost 6 bases, and 6 bases stayed unmatched. Germline assignment: CDR1 SEHNR and CDR2 FQNEAQ (reference sequence). Written as DNA, the CDR3 is TGTGCCAGCAGCTTAGAACTAGCGGGACCCCTCGAGCAGTACTTC. Protein: CASSLELAGPLEQYF.

The CDR3 spells CASSQYAMGLAGFHEQYF. CDR3 coding DNA: TGTGCCAGCTCACAATATGCGATGGGACTAGCGGGATTTCACGAGCAGTACTTC. The rearrangement uses TRBV18 and TRBJ2-7, with TRBD2 identical over 13 bases. Germline CDR1 is KGHSH and CDR2 is LQKENI. V lost 4 bases, J lost 5 bases, and 14 bases stayed unmatched. CDR3 size: 18 residues.

This chain connects TRBV7-3 to TRBJ2-3; D unclear. V was pared by 1 base and J by 4 bases, with 9 bases between. CDR3 length equals 14 residues. Germline CDR1 and CDR2: SGHTA and FQGTGA. DNA for the CDR3: TGTGCCAGCAGCTTAATGGCGGCGGCAGATACGCAGTATTTT. This translates into CASSLMAAADTQYF. Combining the CDR3 with reference TRBV7-3 and TRBJ2-3 gives the whole variable domain GAGVSQTPSNKVTEKGKYVELRCDPISGHTALYWYRQSLGQGPEFLIYFQGTGAADDSGLPNDRFFAVRPEGSVSTLKIQRTERGDSAVYLCASSLMAAADTQYFGPGTRLTVL.

The chain is built from TRBV2 and TRBJ1-2, with 7 bases fitting TRBD1. The V and J ends lost 2 bases and 8 bases, in that order; junction bases with no gene match: 11. The CDR3 covers 15 residues. Germline V gene lookup returns CDR1 SNHLY and CDR2 FYNNEI. CDR3 coding DNA: TGTGCCAGCAGTGAATTATACAGGGGAGAGGGAGGCTACACCTTC. Protein: CASSELYRGEGGYTF.

The chain employs TRBV4-2 and TRBJ1-5; TRBD1 matches 7 bases. The CDR3 runs to 19 residues. Germline CDR1 and CDR2: LGHNA and YNFKEQ. Trimming cost V 0 bases and J 0 bases; bases outside gene matches: 11. CDR3 bases: TGTGCCAGCAGCCAAGATCGGGGAAGGGGGCCGGCTAGCAATCAGCCCCAGCATTTT. As protein: CASSQDRGRGPASNQPQHF.